The source of this T cell receptor beta chain is a study of beta chain features in type 1 diabetes. Every isolated RNA sample was fully reverse transcribed, so sequencing captured expressed TCRB transcripts. Approximately 3.5 million reads per sample on average were obtained from naive, central memory and regulatory T cell samples. Repertoires were generated with immunoSEQ multiplex PCR, while TCRdb's copy carries only in-frame clones and drops some. The table shows 680,000 or so clones, with 10% to 15% occurring only once. This CDR3 region has 15 residues. Trimming cost V 1 base and J 1 base, with 10 bases left between them. Germline CDR1 is SGHDT and CDR2 is YYEEEE. This clone was seen a few times. Its matching antigen is unknown. Study-wide points: All four CD4+ subsets of Type 1 diabetes patients contained TCRB CDR3s that were moderately but significantly shorter. Diminished insertions and augmented deletions at VDJ junctions characterized type 1 diabetes patients. The similarity of naive, central memory and Treg TCRB repertoires appeared greater among patients than among healthy donors.

The sample was naive CD4+ T cells from blood. J is TRBJ2-3 and V is TRBV5-6; D gene ambiguous. This clonotype was sampled from a man aged 18 to 30 with type 1 diabetes. The CDR3 protein is CASSLLATGTDTQYF. CDR3 DNA sequence: TGTGCCAGCAGCTTGCTGGCTACTGGCACAGATACGCAGTATTTT.